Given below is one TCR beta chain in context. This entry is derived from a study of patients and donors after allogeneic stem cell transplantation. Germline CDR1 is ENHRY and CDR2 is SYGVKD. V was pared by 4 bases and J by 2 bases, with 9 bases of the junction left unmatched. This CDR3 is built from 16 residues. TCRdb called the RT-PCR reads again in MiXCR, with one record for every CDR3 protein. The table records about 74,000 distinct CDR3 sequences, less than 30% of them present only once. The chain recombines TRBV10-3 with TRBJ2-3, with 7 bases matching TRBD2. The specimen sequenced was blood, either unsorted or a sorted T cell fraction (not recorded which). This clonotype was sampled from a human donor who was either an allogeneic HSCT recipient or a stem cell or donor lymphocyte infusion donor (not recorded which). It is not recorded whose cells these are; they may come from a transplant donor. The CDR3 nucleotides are TGTGCCATCAGTGCATCAGGGACTATTCCCACAGATACGCAGTATTTT. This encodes CAISASGTIPTDTQYF.